This T cell receptor beta chain was recorded in a study of CD8 T cells in Susac syndrome. Only one count was recorded for this clonotype. Reverse transcription used about 0.45 to 1 ug RNA and random hexamers. Each CDR3 protein is one row after TCRdb ran MiXCR on the immunoSEQ multiplex PCR reads. Of 250,000 to 300,000 distinct CDR3 sequences listed, roughly 90% are singletons. TCR beta sequencing was performed on blood CD8+ and CD4+ T cells. V was shortened by 5 bases and J by 7 bases, with 17 bases between the two germline ends. CDR1 SGHTA and CDR2 FQGTGA come from the germline V gene. This CDR3 contains 14 residues.

The V gene is TRBV7-3, the J gene TRBJ1-2; perhaps TRBD1 as D (5 bases). This TCR was sampled from a human donor with multiple sclerosis. The sequencing sample was made of CD8+ T cells from PBMCs. The CDR3 loop is CASSPTGGSGGYTF. The CDR3 DNA sequence: TGTGCCAGCAGCCCCACTGGGGGATCAGGTGGCTACACCTTC.